Listed below are T cell receptor beta chains from one sample, sequenced in a study of T cell responses to AZD1222 COVID-19 vaccine. TCRdb's copy holds only in-frame clones and misses some; the assay was immunoSEQ multiplex PCR. The data contain 95,000 to 100,000 clones, about 90% of them singletons. The sequenced sample was peripheral blood, obtained on day 0 of AZD1222 vaccination. The receptors here all came from an adult in good health. The conserved cysteine and the conserved F or W are not part of the CDR3 here. The order of the fields is J gene, D gene, V gene, CDR3 protein. The D gene is left open where the match is weak.

j_gene: TRBJ1-1; d_gene: -; v_gene: TRBV5-4; CDR3aa: ASSSAGGSMNTEAF
j_gene: TRBJ1-1; d_gene: TRBD1; v_gene: TRBV18; CDR3aa: ASSPWRQGVTEAF
j_gene: TRBJ2-7; d_gene: -; v_gene: TRBV6-5; CDR3aa: ASSFRGTYEQY
j_gene: TRBJ1-2; d_gene: -; v_gene: TRBV6-5; CDR3aa: ASSPSVAGDYGYT
j_gene: TRBJ1-2; d_gene: TRBD1; v_gene: TRBV4-1; CDR3aa: ASSQPTGGYGYT
j_gene: TRBJ1-3; d_gene: TRBD1; v_gene: TRBV5-8; CDR3aa: ASSLGTAISGNTIY
j_gene: TRBJ1-2; d_gene: TRBD1; v_gene: TRBV6-1; CDR3aa: ASSATRDRANYGYT
j_gene: TRBJ1-2; d_gene: -; v_gene: TRBV15; CDR3aa: ATSRGTGNYGYT
j_gene: TRBJ1-3; d_gene: TRBD1; v_gene: TRBV5-4; CDR3aa: ASSADRDPGNTIY
j_gene: TRBJ1-6; d_gene: -; v_gene: TRBV5-1; CDR3aa: ASSLMGPVGDNSPLH
j_gene: TRBJ2-2; d_gene: -; v_gene: TRBV6-4; CDR3aa: ASKKTVNTGELF
j_gene: TRBJ2-7; d_gene: -; v_gene: TRBV28; CDR3aa: ASSSPASGQSYEQY
j_gene: TRBJ2-2; d_gene: -; v_gene: TRBV28; CDR3aa: ASSRAGANTGELF
j_gene: TRBJ2-3; d_gene: TRBD1; v_gene: TRBV5-4; CDR3aa: ASSWARDSLIGQY
j_gene: TRBJ2-1; d_gene: -; v_gene: TRBV3-1/TRBV3-2; CDR3aa: ASSYRSYNEQF
j_gene: TRBJ1-2; d_gene: -; v_gene: TRBV10-3; CDR3aa: AISDWGEHGYT
j_gene: TRBJ1-5; d_gene: -; v_gene: TRBV12-5; CDR3aa: ASGFDSFQPQH
j_gene: TRBJ2-1; d_gene: TRBD2; v_gene: TRBV9; CDR3aa: ASDTSGRLKGNEQF
j_gene: TRBJ1-1; d_gene: -; v_gene: TRBV18; CDR3aa: ASSPQGRITEAF
j_gene: TRBJ1-1; d_gene: TRBD1; v_gene: TRBV13; CDR3aa: ASSWRGRGQGLRAF
j_gene: TRBJ1-5; d_gene: -; v_gene: TRBV5-8; CDR3aa: ASSTLQSNQPQH
j_gene: TRBJ1-6; d_gene: TRBD1; v_gene: TRBV4-2; CDR3aa: ASKSGDRVNSPLH
j_gene: TRBJ2-7; d_gene: -; v_gene: TRBV9; CDR3aa: ASSSTREGRYEQY
j_gene: TRBJ2-3; d_gene: -; v_gene: TRBV25-1; CDR3aa: ASSEWRAADTQY
j_gene: TRBJ2-7; d_gene: -; v_gene: TRBV7-9; CDR3aa: ASSLGTSGEQY
j_gene: TRBJ2-7; d_gene: TRBD1; v_gene: TRBV2; CDR3aa: ASSEAAGTGNIEQY
j_gene: TRBJ1-1; d_gene: TRBD1; v_gene: TRBV19; CDR3aa: ASSTWDRRNTEAF
j_gene: TRBJ2-7; d_gene: -; v_gene: TRBV27; CDR3aa: ASSSGTYEQY
j_gene: TRBJ2-1; d_gene: TRBD2; v_gene: TRBV13; CDR3aa: ASSFGLAGGGNEQF
j_gene: TRBJ1-3; d_gene: -; v_gene: TRBV10-3; CDR3aa: AISEWGLPGNTIY
j_gene: TRBJ1-1; d_gene: -; v_gene: TRBV2; CDR3aa: ASRGNTEAF
j_gene: TRBJ1-6; d_gene: -; v_gene: TRBV27; CDR3aa: ASSFFGQSSYNSPLH
j_gene: TRBJ2-7; d_gene: TRBD2; v_gene: TRBV28; CDR3aa: ASLGTSGRAYHEQY
j_gene: TRBJ2-7; d_gene: -; v_gene: TRBV5-1; CDR3aa: ASSLRFSSEHYEQY
j_gene: TRBJ2-7; d_gene: -; v_gene: TRBV4-1; CDR3aa: ASSPEGGALSEQY
j_gene: TRBJ1-2; d_gene: -; v_gene: TRBV28; CDR3aa: ASSPPDRYRGYT
j_gene: TRBJ2-5; d_gene: -; v_gene: TRBV5-4; CDR3aa: ASSLALGAKETQY
j_gene: TRBJ1-5; d_gene: TRBD1; v_gene: TRBV19; CDR3aa: ASSERQGASNQPQH
j_gene: TRBJ2-7; d_gene: -; v_gene: TRBV3-1/TRBV3-2; CDR3aa: ASSRTRNAQY
j_gene: TRBJ2-7; d_gene: TRBD2; v_gene: TRBV7-3; CDR3aa: ASSLSRREPHYEQY
j_gene: TRBJ1-2; d_gene: -; v_gene: TRBV25-1; CDR3aa: ASSEAGVAYGYT
j_gene: TRBJ2-7; d_gene: TRBD1; v_gene: TRBV5-1; CDR3aa: ASSSGQGAVEQY
j_gene: TRBJ2-7; d_gene: TRBD2; v_gene: TRBV27; CDR3aa: ASSLAGPYEQY
j_gene: TRBJ2-7; d_gene: -; v_gene: TRBV29-1; CDR3aa: SVGLAKGGDEQY
j_gene: TRBJ1-3; d_gene: -; v_gene: TRBV30; CDR3aa: AWSGDRASGNTIY
j_gene: TRBJ1-4; d_gene: -; v_gene: TRBV27; CDR3aa: ASSLSVVTYEKLF
j_gene: TRBJ2-2; d_gene: -; v_gene: TRBV7-3; CDR3aa: ASSLHTSRTGELF
j_gene: TRBJ1-3; d_gene: -; v_gene: TRBV30; CDR3aa: AWSRAFSDSGNTIY
j_gene: TRBJ2-7; d_gene: -; v_gene: TRBV6-5; CDR3aa: ASSYMSGSYEQY
j_gene: TRBJ1-5; d_gene: -; v_gene: TRBV19; CDR3aa: ATTKGGQPNQPQH
j_gene: TRBJ2-1; d_gene: -; v_gene: TRBV30; CDR3aa: AWSVGPEQF